One T cell receptor beta chain is described in this entry. Profiled with immunoSEQ multiplex PCR; TCRdb holds only in-frame clones, not every one. The sample lists approximately 300,000 clones; more than 65% were seen once. The data stem from a study of cytotoxic CD8 clonotypes in ibrutinib-treated CLL. Study information: Among patients, around 24 responded partially and 2 completely; some 15 then stayed remitted and roughly 12 progressed after median approximately 68 months.

Germline lookup yields CDR1 SGHDN and CDR2 FVKESK. The CDR3 contains 15 residues. Trimming removed 1 base at V and 2 bases at J, with 12 bases between. V usage is TRBV14 and J usage is TRBJ2-7; D ambiguous. The material was PBMCs, obtained before ibrutinib treatment. The clonotype originates from a human donor with chronic lymphocytic leukemia. In DNA, the CDR3 is TGTGCCAGCAGCCAAGTCAGCTACGGCGCCTACGAGCAGTACTTC. Amino acid sequence: CASSQVSYGAYEQYF.